The 30 T cell receptor beta chains given below trace back to one sample, sequenced in a study of cytomegalovirus exposure and HLA in healthy donors. The PCR was carried out with 60 Vbeta primers and 13 Jbeta primers. Using immunoSEQ multiplex PCR, the repertoire was profiled, and TCRdb retains in-frame clones only, with some absent. The data show 150,000 or so clones, 70% to 80% seen once. Source material: PBMCs. These receptors originate from a man aged 18 to 35 in good health and CMV-seropositive.

In DNA form, the CDR3 reads TGTGCCAGCAGCCCCAGCAGGGACAGGGGAATAGATACGCAGTATTTT. Its translation: CASSPSRDRGIDTQYF. V and J are TRBV7-9 and TRBJ2-3; 10 nucleotides line up with TRBD1. V shed 5 bases, J shed 5 bases, and the junction held 10 bases outside the gene matches. CDR1 and CDR2 from the germline V gene are SEHNR and FQNEAQ (reference sequence). This CDR3 is 16 amino acids long.

The genes are TRBV13 and TRBJ1-2, with D perhaps TRBD1 (6 bases). The V gene's germline CDR1 is PRHDT and CDR2 FYEKMQ (reference sequence). This CDR3 has 17 residues. Trimming left V 0 bases short and J 5 bases short, with 19 bases between. The CDR3 region has the DNA TGTGCCAGCAGCTTAGGGGCGGGGGATGGAACAGGGTATGGCTACACCTTC. Translated: CASSLGAGDGTGYGYTF.

The rearrangement joins TRBV7-9 to TRBJ2-1; 11 bases align to TRBD2. V was clipped by 3 bases and J by 5 bases; unmatched bases: 3. Germline V lookup: CDR1 SEHNR, CDR2 FQNEAQ (reference sequence). The CDR3 runs to 15 residues. DNA for the CDR3: TGTGCCAGCAGCTTCCCGGGACTAGCGGACAATGAGCAGTTCTTC. This encodes CASSFPGLADNEQFF.

This clone was found once. This sequence joins TRBV7-6 and TRBJ1-3; weak D call: TRBD1 (6 bases). Germline-derived CDR1 and CDR2 are SGHVS and FNYEAQ. The V end was cut by 1 base, the J end by 8 bases, with 21 bases between. This CDR3 has 17 amino acids. The CDR3 coding sequence is TGTGCCAGCAGCTTAGATCCCCGGACAGAGGATAAGGACACCATATATTTT. This encodes CASSLDPRTEDKDTIYF.

The V call is TRBV5-6, the J call TRBJ1-1; TRBD1 aligns across 10 bases. The CDR3 sequence is 16 residues long. Germline CDR1 SGHDT, CDR2 YYEEEE. Trimming cost V 0 bases and J 4 bases; bases outside gene matches: 6. CDR3 DNA sequence: TGTGCCAGCAGCTTGGCGTTGGGGACAGGGGTCACTGAAGCTTTCTTT. This gives the protein CASSLALGTGVTEAFF.

The chain joins TRBV5-5 to TRBJ2-7; 11 bases are a match to TRBD1. With 3 bases clipped from V and 6 bases from J, the junction kept 8 bases outside the gene matches. The CDR3 consists of 15 residues. Germline CDR1 SGHKS, CDR2 YYEKEE (reference sequence). The CDR3 sequence: CASSSPRTGGPEQYF. CDR3 coding DNA: TGTGCCAGCAGCTCTCCCCGGACAGGGGGCCCCGAGCAGTACTTC.

For this clone: One end of the junction varies from germline; a read error may be responsible. The J gene is TRBJ1-2, the V gene TRBV5-4; D is uncertain. CDR1 and CDR2 (germline): SGHNT, YYREEE (reference sequence). This CDR3 contains 13 residues. Here the CDR3 DNA reads TGTGCCCGCCGGGCACGAGTTGACTATGGCTACCCCTTC. It codes for CARRARVDYGYPF.

A few counts support this clone. The rearrangement joins TRBV11-2 to TRBJ2-7; the match to TRBD2 covers 7 bases. Trimming took 5 bases from V and 5 from J; bases not matched to a gene: 6. This CDR3 has 13 residues. Germline V gene lookup returns CDR1 SGHAT and CDR2 FQNNGV. This CDR3 reads CASSGGDWNEQYF. CDR3 coding DNA: TGTGCCAGCAGCGGGGGGGACTGGAACGAGCAGTACTTC. The full variable domain, completed using reference TRBV11-2 and TRBJ2-7, is EAGVAQSPRYKIIEKRQSVAFWCNPISGHATLYWYQQILGQGPKLLIQFQNNGVVDDSQLPKDRFSAERLKGVDSTLKIQPAKLEDSAVYLCASSGGDWNEQYFGPGTRLTVT.

The chain couples TRBV27 to TRBJ2-7, with 8 bases fitting TRBD2. There are 15 residues in the CDR3. The germline V gene has CDR1 MNHEY and CDR2 SMNVEV (reference sequence). V was clipped by 6 bases and J by 0 bases; unmatched bases: 7. The CDR3 protein is CASSPTSAYSYEQYF. CDR3 DNA sequence: TGTGCCAGCAGCCCGACTAGCGCATACTCCTACGAGCAGTACTTC.

This chain uses TRBV6-4 with TRBJ2-2, with D perhaps matching TRBD1 (5 bases). This CDR3 has 14 amino acids. CDR1 is MRHNA and CDR2 is SNTAGT in the germline V gene. V was trimmed by 2 bases and J by 7 bases, leaving 11 bases between them. CDR3 DNA: TGTGCCAGCAGTGACACCAGGGCGGTCGGGGAGCTGTTTTTT. As protein: CASSDTRAVGELFF.

CDR3 protein: CASSLESADTQYF. CDR3 nucleotide sequence: TGTGCCAGCAGCTTAGAATCAGCAGATACGCAGTATTTT. V is TRBV11-2 and J is TRBJ2-3; D is undetermined. The germline V and J ends were trimmed by 0 bases and 4 bases, with 5 bases remaining between them. The germline V gene encodes CDR1 SGHAT and CDR2 FQNNGV. The CDR3 runs 13 residues.

The V and J genes are TRBV5-6 and TRBJ1-1; D gene uncertain. CDR3 length: 16 residues. The germline V gene has CDR1 SGHDT and CDR2 YYEEEE. The V end was cut by 0 bases, the J end by 0 bases, with 12 bases between. CDR3 loop: CASSLGVGGLNTEAFF. The CDR3, as DNA: TGTGCCAGCAGCTTGGGAGTGGGAGGGCTGAACACTGAAGCTTTCTTT.

The gene calls are TRBV7-9 and TRBJ2-3; 10 bases align to TRBD1. V lost 6 bases to trimming and J lost 3 bases; unmatched junction nucleotides: 6. Germline loops: CDR1 SEHNR, CDR2 FQNEAQ (reference sequence). This CDR3 has 15 residues. The chain's CDR3 is CASSLTGGSTDTQYF. Written as DNA, the CDR3 is TGTGCCAGCAGTTTGACAGGGGGCAGTACAGATACGCAGTATTTT.

This clone showed up just once. The rearrangement links TRBV5-1 to TRBJ2-7; 10 bases are shared with TRBD2. Germline trimming cut 7 bases from V and 2 bases from J; bases unmatched to any gene: 9. The germline V gene encodes CDR1 SGHRS and CDR2 YFSETQ. This CDR3 contains 15 residues. CDR3 residues: CASRPTSGMTYEQYF. The CDR3 bases are TGCGCCAGCCGACCAACTAGCGGGATGACCTACGAGCAGTACTTC.

The chain combines TRBV19 with TRBJ1-1; D call uncertain. The CDR3 loop spans 12 amino acids. The germline V and J ends were trimmed by 9 bases and 2 bases, with 10 bases remaining between them. Germline V gene sequence: CDR1 LNHDA, CDR2 SQIVND (reference sequence). CDR3 bases: TGTGCCAGCTTAGAACCCAACACTGAAGCTTTCTTT. Amino acid sequence: CASLEPNTEAFF. The full variable domain, its missing parts supplied by reference TRBV19 and TRBJ1-1, is DGGITQSPKYLFRKEGQNVTLSCEQNLNHDAMYWYRQDPGQGLRLIYYSQIVNDFQKGDIAEGYSVSREKKESFPLTVTSAQKNPTAFYLCASLEPNTEAFFGQGTRLTVV.

The chain uses TRBV21-1 and TRBJ2-7; the table assigns TRBD2, which was not confirmed against the DNA. TRBV21-1 is flagged as a pseudogene. The CDR3 has 16 amino acids. CDR3 DNA: TGTGCCAGCAGCCCCAGAGGGGCGGGGCAGGGCCACGAGCAGTACTTC. Protein: CASSPRGAGQGHEQYF.

This chain joins TRBV6-5 and TRBJ2-4, with TRBD1 matching 7 bases. This CDR3 is 16 amino acids long. The germline gives CDR1 MNHEY, CDR2 SVGAGI. V lost 0 bases to trimming and J lost 5 bases; unmatched junction nucleotides: 7. The CDR3 coding sequence is TGTGCCAGCAGTTACTCGATAAGGGGGCCCCAAAACATTCAGTACTTC. Its protein product is CASSYSIRGPQNIQYF.

CDR3 bases: TGTGCCAGCAGTATGAATGGAGGAGCCCAAGAGACCCAGTACTTC. This gives the protein CASSMNGGAQETQYF. The chain combines TRBV28 with TRBJ2-5; possible D gene TRBD2, 5 bases. The CDR3 length is 15 residues. Looked up from germline, CDR1 is MDHEN and CDR2 is SYDVKM. Trimming stripped 5 bases from V and 1 base from J, with 14 bases between.

This clone was detected once. The J gene is TRBJ1-5, the V gene TRBV10-2; D is uncertain. Deletions cut 4 bases from V and 0 bases from J, with 7 bases between. CDR3 length: 14 residues. Germline V gene sequence: CDR1 WSHSY, CDR2 SAAADI. This CDR3 is CASSVADSNQPQHF. The CDR3, as DNA: TGCGCCAGCAGTGTAGCAGATAGCAATCAGCCCCAGCATTTT.

The V and J genes are TRBV11-2 and TRBJ2-7; 8 bases line up with TRBD1. Germline assignment: CDR1 SGHAT and CDR2 FQNNGV. J lost 5 bases, V lost 4 bases, and 13 bases had no gene match. CDR3 length: 16 residues. CDR3 nucleotides: TGTGCCAGCAGCTCAAAACTACAGGGGGAAAGTGACGAGCAGTACTTC. Residues: CASSSKLQGESDEQYF.

The chain combines TRBV5-4 with TRBJ2-3, with TRBD2 as a possible D gene (6 bases). V lost 5 bases to trimming and J lost 2 bases, with 18 bases between them. The CDR3 extends over 16 amino acids. CDR1 is SGHNT, CDR2 YYREEE, per germline (reference sequence). The CDR3 DNA reads as TGTGCCAGCAGTCAGGAGTGGGGGGTACTCACAGATACGCAGTATTTT. Translated: CASSQEWGVLTDTQYF.

This chain links TRBV12-5 with TRBJ2-3; D perhaps matches TRBD2 (6 bases). V gave up 1 base and J gave up 4 bases, with 18 bases separating them. Germline V CDR1 and CDR2: LGHNT, FRNRAP. CDR3 size: 17 residues. The CDR3 DNA sequence: TGTGCTAGTGGTTTGGACGGGAGCCCCCAATCATCAGATACGCAGTATTTT. As protein: CASGLDGSPQSSDTQYF.

The J gene is TRBJ2-2, the V gene TRBV14, with TRBD2 as a possible D gene (6 bases). This CDR3 spans 14 amino acids. V lost 4 bases and J lost 5, with 11 bases in between. Germline V gene data show CDR1 as SGHDN and CDR2 as FVKESK. The CDR3 DNA follows: TGTGCCAGCAGCCGGGACTGGGGGACCGGGGAGCTGTTTTTT. Amino acids: CASSRDWGTGELFF.

This clone was observed a handful of times. The chain joins TRBV4-3 to TRBJ2-2, with 8 bases fitting TRBD2. CDR1 LGHNA and CDR2 YSLEER come from the germline V gene. The CDR3 covers 14 residues. Losses at the gene ends were 4 bases for V and 5 bases for J; bases not matched to a gene: 3. The CDR3 is CASSPGGETGELFF. CDR3 sequence (DNA): TGCGCCAGCAGCCCGGGGGGGGAGACCGGGGAGCTGTTTTTT.

The chain carries TRBV10-2 and TRBJ1-5, with D unresolved. The CDR3 has 14 amino acids. V lost 2 bases and J lost 10, with 15 bases in between. Germline CDR1 is WSHSY and CDR2 is SAAADI. The CDR3: CASSEQAGIRPQHF. The CDR3 DNA reads as TGCGCCAGCAGTGAGCAGGCGGGAATCCGCCCCCAGCATTTT.

In this sample, this clone turned up once. The rearrangement uses TRBV28 and TRBJ2-2, with 9 nucleotides matching TRBD2. Germline CDR1 and CDR2: MDHEN and SYDVKM. The CDR3 loop spans 19 amino acids. V trimming: 3 bases; J trimming: 3 bases; junction bases outside the gene matches: 14. CDR3 residues: CASSFHSSRTSVDTGELFF. The CDR3 nucleotides read TGTGCCAGCAGTTTCCATTCTAGTCGGACTAGCGTAGACACCGGGGAGCTGTTTTTT.

This sequence joins TRBV7-8 and TRBJ2-7; 7 bases line up with TRBD1. The V gene's germline CDR1 is SGHVS and CDR2 FQNEAQ. V shed 4 bases, J shed 0 bases, and the junction held 3 bases outside the gene matches. The CDR3 is 14 residues long. DNA of the CDR3: TGTGCCAGCAGCTGGGGACAGCACTCCTACGAGCAGTACTTC. Translation gives CASSWGQHSYEQYF.

The chain recombines TRBV10-3 with TRBJ2-6; D unclear. CDR3 length equals 15 residues. With 1 base removed from V and 4 bases from J, the gap between germline ends came to 8 bases. From germline, CDR1 is ENHRY and CDR2 SYGVKD. The CDR3 region has the DNA TGTGCCATCAGTGAGTTGCATGGCGGGGCCAACGTCCTGACTTTC. Translated: CAISELHGGANVLTF.

This clone was seen once. V usage is TRBV7-2 and J usage is TRBJ2-7, with D possibly TRBD1 on 6 matching bases. The CDR3 length is 13 residues. Germline CDR1 reads SGHTA; CDR2 reads FQGNSA. Trimming shortened V by 3 bases and J by 3 bases, and 9 bases separated the two germline ends. CDR3 residues: CASSFRTDYEQYF. The CDR3 coding sequence is TGTGCCAGCAGCTTCCGGACAGACTACGAGCAGTACTTC.

The gene calls are TRBV6-5 and TRBJ2-5; D is perhaps TRBD2 (5 bases). The V and J ends lost 4 bases and 3 bases respectively, with 15 bases between them. Looked up from germline, CDR1 is MNHEY and CDR2 is SVGAGI. The CDR3 covers 15 residues. CDR3 protein: CASSSQGLAEETQYF. CDR3 sequence (DNA): TGTGCCAGCAGTTCCCAAGGACTGGCCGAAGAGACCCAGTACTTC.